A selection of T cell receptor beta chains follows, all from one sample in a study of blood T cell repertoires in COVID-19. TCRdb's table, derived via immunoSEQ multiplex PCR, lists solely in-frame clones and lacks some. This sample has approximately 80,000 clones, with approximately 76% found just once. Material for sequencing was peripheral blood. Source of these receptors: an older man with active or convalescent COVID-19. The CDR3 runs from the conserved cysteine through the conserved F or W. The D gene is left open where the match is weak. The size entry is marked missing in some rows and otherwise reads once, few, many or a size class.

>TRBV6-5|.|.|TRBJ2-7
CASNPRGADEQYF
TGTGCCAGCAATCCCAGGGGCGCGGACGAGCAGTACTTC
>TRBV28|.|.|TRBJ2-5
CASSTGLGYGETQYF
TGTGCCAGCTCGACAGGCTTGGGGTATGGGGAGACCCAGTACTTC
>TRBV5-4|.|TRBD2|TRBJ2-3
CASSSGTTSTDTQYF
TGTGCCAGCAGCTCCGGGACTACTAGCACAGATACGCAGTATTTT
>TRBV10-1|.|.|TRBJ1-1
CASSEFTGMTEAFF
TGCGCCAGCAGTGAGTTTACAGGAATGACTGAAGCTTTCTTT
>TRBV6-5|.|.|TRBJ1-3
CASGTHSGNTIYF
TGTGCCAGCGGGACACATTCTGGAAACACCATATATTTT
>TRBV18|.|.|TRBJ1-5
CASSPDRDQPQHF
TGTGCCAGCTCACCGGACAGAGATCAGCCCCAGCATTTT
>TRBV19|.|.|TRBJ2-5
CASSIQGGETQYF
TGTGCCAGTAGTATACAGGGCGGAGAGACCCAGTACTTC
>TRBV5-1|once|TRBD2|TRBJ2-3
CASSLDVRGSGGTDTQYF
TGCGCCAGCAGCTTGGATGTGCGGGGTAGCGGGGGCACAGATACGCAGTATTTT
>TRBV5-1|.|.|TRBJ2-7
CASSLEVGKGYYEQYF
TGCGCCAGCAGCTTGGAGGTCGGAAAGGGGTACTACGAGCAGTACTTC
>TRBV5-4|many|TRBD1|TRBJ2-7
CASSLYATGGQYF
TGTGCCAGCAGCTTGTACGCGACAGGGGGGCAGTACTTC
>TRBV5-3|.|.|TRBJ2-7
CARSLFKRDEQYF
TGTGCCAGAAGCTTGTTTAAGAGGGACGAGCAGTACTTC